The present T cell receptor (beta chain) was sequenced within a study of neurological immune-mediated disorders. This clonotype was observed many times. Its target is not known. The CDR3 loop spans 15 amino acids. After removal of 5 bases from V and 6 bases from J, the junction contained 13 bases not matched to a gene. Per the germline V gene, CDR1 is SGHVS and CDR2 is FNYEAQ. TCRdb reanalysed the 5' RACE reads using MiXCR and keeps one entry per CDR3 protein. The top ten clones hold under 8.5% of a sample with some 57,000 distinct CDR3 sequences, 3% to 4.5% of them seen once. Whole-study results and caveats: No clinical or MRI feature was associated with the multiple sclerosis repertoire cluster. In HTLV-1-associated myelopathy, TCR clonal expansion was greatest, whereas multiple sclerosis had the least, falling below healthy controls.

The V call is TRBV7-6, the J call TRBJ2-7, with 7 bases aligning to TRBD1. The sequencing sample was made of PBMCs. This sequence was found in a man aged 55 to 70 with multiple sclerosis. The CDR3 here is CASSPLPGQPAEQYF. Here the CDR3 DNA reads TGTGCCAGCAGCCCCCTCCCGGGACAGCCGGCCGAGCAGTACTTC.